The 14 T cell receptor beta chains below all came from one sample that was sequenced in a study of blood T cell repertoires in COVID-19. Repertoires were generated with immunoSEQ multiplex PCR, while TCRdb's copy carries only in-frame clones and drops some. The sample shows 95,000 to 150,000 clones, 75% to 90% of them seen only once. Sequencing was done on a sample of peripheral blood. Receptors originate from a woman in her seventies with acute or convalescent COVID-19.

The V call is TRBV9, the J call TRBJ1-6, with 8 positions matching TRBD1. Germline CDR1 reads SGDLS; CDR2 reads YYNGEE. The CDR3 sequence is 16 residues long. Trimming took 3 bases from V and 7 from J; bases not matched to a gene: 9. The CDR3 sequence is CASSADRVERNSPLHF. The CDR3 coding sequence is TGTGCCAGCAGCGCGGACAGGGTGGAGCGGAATTCACCCCTCCACTTT.

The chain recombines TRBV30 with TRBJ1-6, with 9 bases aligning to TRBD1. The CDR3 spans 15 residues. V lost 5 bases to trimming and J lost 11 bases; unmatched junction nucleotides: 13. Germline V lookup: CDR1 GTSNPN, CDR2 SVGIG (reference sequence). The chain's CDR3 is CAWGTGSVLGAPLHF. In DNA, the CDR3 is TGTGCCTGGGGGACAGGGAGTGTTCTCGGGGCACCCCTCCACTTT.

The chain couples TRBV28 to TRBJ1-2, with D unclear. This CDR3 spans 14 amino acids. V lost 6 bases and J lost 2, with 13 bases in between. Germline-derived CDR1 and CDR2 are MDHEN and SYDVKM. The CDR3 region has the DNA TGTGCCAGCAGGGGGAGGCAGCCGAACTATGGCTACACCTTC. Translating it yields CASRGRQPNYGYTF.

The rearrangement joins TRBV29-1 to TRBJ2-5; TRBD1 matches at 7 bases. V was clipped by 6 bases and J by 1 base; unmatched bases: 8. The CDR3 extends over 14 amino acids. Germline lookup yields CDR1 SQVTM and CDR2 ANQGSEA. The CDR3 here is CSVQQGTIQETQYF. The CDR3, as DNA: TGCAGCGTCCAACAGGGGACCATCCAAGAGACCCAGTACTTC.

CDR3 residues: CASSFIRTALRTGANVLTF. CDR3 in DNA: TGTGCCAGCAGTTTCATCCGGACAGCCTTACGGACTGGGGCCAACGTCCTGACTTTC. The chain carries TRBV2 and TRBJ2-6; D might be TRBD1 (6 bases). The ends were cut back, 5 bases at V and 2 bases at J, with 22 bases in the middle. Looked up from germline, CDR1 is SNHLY and CDR2 is FYNNEI. The CDR3 runs 19 residues.

The J gene is TRBJ1-2, the V gene TRBV24-1; possibly TRBD1 for D (5 bases). V was shortened by 5 bases and J by 0 bases, with 12 bases between the two germline ends. The CDR3 spans 15 residues. The V gene's germline CDR1 is KGHDR and CDR2 SFDVKD. The CDR3 reads CATSAGRGANYGYTF. CDR3 bases: TGTGCCACCAGTGCTGGGAGGGGAGCTAACTATGGCTACACCTTC.

The chain couples TRBV28 to TRBJ1-5; tentative D call: TRBD1 (6 bases). This CDR3 is 17 amino acids long. The germline V gene encodes CDR1 MDHEN and CDR2 SYDVKM. V was trimmed by 2 bases and J by 4 bases, leaving 18 bases between them. The CDR3 bases are TGTGCCAGCAGTTTAGCCTGGACAGCCTTAAGGAATCAGCCCCAGCATTTT. Protein: CASSLAWTALRNQPQHF. Supplemented by reference TRBV28 and TRBJ1-5, the full variable domain reads DVKVTQSSRYLVKRTGEKVFLECVQDMDHENMFWYRQDPGLGLRLIYFSYDVKMKEKGDIPEGYSVSREKKERFSLILESASTNQTSMYLCASSLAWTALRNQPQHFGDGTRLSIL.

The chain combines TRBV10-3 with TRBJ2-2; 10 bases match TRBD2. Per the germline V gene, CDR1 is ENHRY and CDR2 is SYGVKD. V lost 6 bases, J lost 1 base, and 8 bases stayed unmatched. The CDR3 has 17 amino acids. The CDR3 DNA is TGTGCCATCAGCCGTAATCCTAGCGGGGGGAACACCGGGGAGCTGTTTTTT. As protein: CAISRNPSGGNTGELFF.

This sequence joins TRBV6-5 and TRBJ1-6; possible D gene TRBD1, 5 bases. Germline assignment: CDR1 MNHEY and CDR2 SVGAGI. V was pared by 7 bases and J by 13 bases, with 14 bases between. The CDR3 contains 12 residues. The CDR3 sequence: CASKRDRGPLHF. For the CDR3, the DNA is TGTGCCAGCAAGAGAGACAGAGGTCCCCTCCACTTT.

This clone has just a few counts. V and J are TRBV5-4 and TRBJ1-2; TRBD1 matches at 7 bases. With 5 bases clipped from V and 10 bases from J, the junction kept 11 bases outside the gene matches. From germline, CDR1 is SGHNT and CDR2 YYREEE (reference sequence). The CDR3 runs 13 residues. CDR3 in DNA: TGTGCCAGCAGACCCTGGGACAGAATGAACTACACCTTC. It is translated as CASRPWDRMNYTF.

This chain joins TRBV3-1 (or the pseudogene TRBV3-2) and TRBJ1-5; 9 nucleotides line up with TRBD1. The CDR3 totals 17 residues. CDR1 is LGHDT, CDR2 YNNKEL, per germline (reference sequence). The V and J ends lost 0 bases and 7 bases, in that order; junction bases with no gene match: 10. The CDR3 bases are TGTGCCAGCAGCCAAGATCTTCGGACAGGGGAGCCGCAGCCCCAGCATTTT. This codes for CASSQDLRTGEPQPQHF.

This clone has just one count. This chain joins TRBV30 and TRBJ1-2, with D tentatively TRBD1 (5 bases). Trimming took off 2 bases at V and 8 bases at J, with 9 bases between the two ends. The CDR3 runs to 11 residues. Germline V gives CDR1 GTSNPN, CDR2 SVGIG (reference sequence). Here the CDR3 DNA reads TGTGCCTGGAGTTACGGGGGAGGCTACACCTTC. Translating gives CAWSYGGGYTF.

The V call is TRBV20-1, the J call TRBJ2-1, with a possible D match to TRBD2 (5 bases). Germline V CDR1 and CDR2: DFQATT, SNEGSKA (reference sequence). This CDR3 contains 11 residues. Trimming removed 3 bases at V and 11 bases at J, with 11 bases between. The CDR3 protein is CSASYRDKQFF. For the CDR3, the DNA is TGCAGTGCTAGTTACCGGGATAAGCAGTTCTTC.

This clone has more than one count but fewer than ten. The CDR3 region is CASSSRTSYNEQFF. The CDR3 DNA is TGTGCCAGCAGTTCCCGGACAAGCTACAATGAGCAGTTCTTC. The chain has TRBV28 and TRBJ2-1, with D possibly matching TRBD1 (5 bases). The germline CDR1 and CDR2 sequences are MDHEN and SYDVKM. The CDR3 contains 14 residues. The V gene lost 4 bases and the J gene lost 3 bases, with 10 bases spanning the gap. The full variable domain, completed using reference TRBV28 and TRBJ2-1, is DVKVTQSSRYLVKRTGEKVFLECVQDMDHENMFWYRQDPGLGLRLIYFSYDVKMKEKGDIPEGYSVSREKKERFSLILESASTNQTSMYLCASSSRTSYNEQFFGPGTRLTVL.